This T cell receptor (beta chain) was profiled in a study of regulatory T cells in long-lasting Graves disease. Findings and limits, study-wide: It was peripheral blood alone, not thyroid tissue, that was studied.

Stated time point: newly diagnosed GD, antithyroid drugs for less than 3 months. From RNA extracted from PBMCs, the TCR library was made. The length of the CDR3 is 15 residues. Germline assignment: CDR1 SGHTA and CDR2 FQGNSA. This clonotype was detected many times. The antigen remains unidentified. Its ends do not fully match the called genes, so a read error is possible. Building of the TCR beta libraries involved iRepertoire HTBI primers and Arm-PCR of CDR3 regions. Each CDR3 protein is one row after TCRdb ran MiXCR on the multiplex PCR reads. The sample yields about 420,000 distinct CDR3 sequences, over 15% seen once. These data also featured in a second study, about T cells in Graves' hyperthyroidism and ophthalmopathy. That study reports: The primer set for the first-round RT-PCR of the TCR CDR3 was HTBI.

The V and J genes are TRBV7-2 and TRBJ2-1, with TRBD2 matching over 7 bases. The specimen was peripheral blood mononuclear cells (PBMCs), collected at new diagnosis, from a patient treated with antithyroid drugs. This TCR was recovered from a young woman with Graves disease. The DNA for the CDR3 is TGTGCCAGCAGCGACCAGCGGGATGCCGTCAATGGGCAGTTCTTC. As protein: CASSDQRDAVNGQFF.